The 6 T cell receptor beta chains below all came from one sample that was sequenced in a study of regulatory T cells in long-lasting Graves disease (dated by TCRdb to about 2021). Receptor amplification or capture employed multiplex PCR. Sequencing instrument: Illumina HiSeq 4000. TCR beta libraries were built with iRepertoire HTBI primers and Arm-PCR amplification of CDR3 regions. Using fastp trimming at Q25 and MiXCR clonotype assembly, TCRdb reanalyzed the public sequencing data and kept in-frame beta chains. Every CDR3 protein is listed once, alongside the most common genes and DNA of its rows. The sample includes about 500,000 distinct CDR3 sequences, with 15% to 20% observed a single time. The top ten clonotypes cover approximately 12% of the sample. What the time point label conveys for this sample: newly diagnosed GD, antithyroid drugs for less than 3 months. RNA was extracted from PBMCs in TRIzol for both TCR sequencing and RNA sequencing.

The sample was also reused in another study, on T cells in Graves' hyperthyroidism and ophthalmopathy.

The starting material was peripheral blood mononuclear cells (PBMCs), obtained at new diagnosis, from a patient treated with antithyroid drugs. The receptor set was obtained from a man aged 35-49 years with Graves disease. Donor details come from another sample of the same person, matched by shared clones.

This clonotype has only a few counts. The chain is built from TRBV10-2 and TRBJ2-5, with D possibly being TRBD1 or TRBD2 (5 bases each). Germline V gene sequence: CDR1 WSHSY, CDR2 SAAADI. The CDR3 sequence is 14 residues long. The V and J ends lost 6 bases and 5 bases respectively, with 16 bases between them. The CDR3 DNA reads TGCGCCAGCAGGAAAGGGGCGGGTATGGAGACCCAGTACTTC. This sequence encodes CASRKGAGMETQYF.

This clonotype was found a few times. The chain carries TRBV4-1 and TRBJ2-1, with a tentative D call TRBD2 (6 bases). CDR3 length: 15 residues. In germline, CDR1 is MGHRA, CDR2 YSYEKL. V was trimmed by 1 base and J by 6 bases, leaving 13 bases between them. In DNA, the CDR3 is TGCGCCAGCAGCCAAGTTGGGACTGGATCCAATGAGCAGTTCTTC. It encodes CASSQVGTGSNEQFF.

This rearrangement joins TRBV24-1 to TRBJ2-1; 14 bases align to TRBD2. The trim removed 4 bases at V and 7 bases at J, leaving 5 bases unmatched. This CDR3 contains 16 residues. From germline, CDR1 is KGHDR and CDR2 SFDVKD. Written as DNA, the CDR3 is TGTGCCACCAGTGAGCCGGGACTAGCGGGGGCGAATGAGCAGTTCTTC. Translation: CATSEPGLAGANEQFF.

This clonotype was recorded many times. This rearrangement joins TRBV12-3 or TRBV12-4 to TRBJ1-1; weak D call: TRBD1 (5 bases). The CDR3 loop spans 14 amino acids. The V end was cut by 3 bases, the J end by 6 bases, with 14 bases between. The DNA for the CDR3 is TGTGCCAGCAGTTTTGGGGGACGGGCGGCTGAAGCTTTCTTT. Translation gives CASSFGGRAAEAFF.

The chain carries TRBV6-1 and TRBJ1-4; the D gene is possibly TRBD1 (5 bases). This CDR3 is built from 16 residues. V was trimmed by 4 bases and J by 6 bases, leaving 18 bases between them. Germline values: CDR1 MNHNS, CDR2 SASEGT. The DNA for the CDR3 is TGTGCCAGCAGTGTCCGGGACCCAACACGCGATGAAAAACTGTTTTTT. The encoded protein is CASSVRDPTRDEKLFF.

This clonotype was detected many times. The chain combines TRBV15 with TRBJ1-2; D remains unclear. This CDR3 contains 15 residues. Germline values: CDR1 LNHNV, CDR2 YYDKDF (reference sequence). V lost 0 bases and J 3 bases, leaving 11 bases between the germline ends. The CDR3 nucleotides are TGTGCCACCAGCAGAGATGGCGGCCCTTACTATGGCTACACCTTC. Translated, it gives CATSRDGGPYYGYTF.